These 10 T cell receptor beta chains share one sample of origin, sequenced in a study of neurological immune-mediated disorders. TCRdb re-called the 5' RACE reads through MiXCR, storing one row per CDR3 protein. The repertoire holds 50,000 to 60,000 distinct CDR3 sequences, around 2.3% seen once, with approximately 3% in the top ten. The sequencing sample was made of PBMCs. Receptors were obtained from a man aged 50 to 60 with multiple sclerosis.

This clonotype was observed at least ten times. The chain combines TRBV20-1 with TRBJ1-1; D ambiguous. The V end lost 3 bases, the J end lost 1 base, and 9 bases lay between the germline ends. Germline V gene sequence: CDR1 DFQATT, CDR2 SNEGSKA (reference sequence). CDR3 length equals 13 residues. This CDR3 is CSASEQANTEAFF. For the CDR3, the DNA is TGCAGTGCTAGTGAGCAGGCGAACACTGAAGCTTTCTTT.

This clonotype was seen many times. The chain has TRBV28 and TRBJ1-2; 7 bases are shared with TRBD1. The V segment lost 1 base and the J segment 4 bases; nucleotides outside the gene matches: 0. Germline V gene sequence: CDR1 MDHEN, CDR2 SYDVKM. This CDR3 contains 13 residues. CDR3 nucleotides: TGTGCCAGCAGTTTATCAGGGGGCTATGGCTACACCTTC. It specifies CASSLSGGYGYTF.

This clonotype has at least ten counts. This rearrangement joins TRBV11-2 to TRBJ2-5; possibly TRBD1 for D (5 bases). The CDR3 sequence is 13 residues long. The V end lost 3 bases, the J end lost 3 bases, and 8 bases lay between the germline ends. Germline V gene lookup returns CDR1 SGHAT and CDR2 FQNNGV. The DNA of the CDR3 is TGTGCCAGCAGCTTTGGGGCAGAAGAGACCCAGTACTTC. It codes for CASSFGAEETQYF.

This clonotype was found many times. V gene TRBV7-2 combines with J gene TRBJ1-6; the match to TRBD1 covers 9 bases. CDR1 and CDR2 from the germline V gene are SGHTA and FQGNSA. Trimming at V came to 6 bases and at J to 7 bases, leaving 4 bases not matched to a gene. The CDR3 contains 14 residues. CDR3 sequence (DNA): TGTGCCAGCAGGCCGACAGGGGGGAATTCACCCCTCCACTTT. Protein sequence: CASRPTGGNSPLHF.

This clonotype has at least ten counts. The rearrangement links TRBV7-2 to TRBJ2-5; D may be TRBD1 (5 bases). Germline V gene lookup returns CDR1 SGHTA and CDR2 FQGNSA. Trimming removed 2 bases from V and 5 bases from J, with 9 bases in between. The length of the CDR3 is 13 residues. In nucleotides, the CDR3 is TGTGCCAGCAGCTTATTAGGGGTGGAGACCCAGTACTTC. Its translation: CASSLLGVETQYF.

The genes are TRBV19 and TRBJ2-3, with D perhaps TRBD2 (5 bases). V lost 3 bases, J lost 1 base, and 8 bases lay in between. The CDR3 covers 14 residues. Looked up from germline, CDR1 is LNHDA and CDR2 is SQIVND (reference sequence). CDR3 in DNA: TGTGCCAGTAGTATTAACGGGGGCACAGATACGCAGTATTTT. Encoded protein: CASSINGGTDTQYF. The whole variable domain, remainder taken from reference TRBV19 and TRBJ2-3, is DGGITQSPKYLFRKEGQNVTLSCEQNLNHDAMYWYRQDPGQGLRLIYYSQIVNDFQKGDIAEGYSVSREKKESFPLTVTSAQKNPTAFYLCASSINGGTDTQYFGPGTRLTVL.

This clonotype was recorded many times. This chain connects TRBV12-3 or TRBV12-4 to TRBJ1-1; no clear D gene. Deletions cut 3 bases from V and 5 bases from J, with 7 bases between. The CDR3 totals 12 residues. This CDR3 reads CASSFDGTEAFF. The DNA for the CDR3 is TGTGCCAGCAGTTTTGATGGAACTGAAGCTTTCTTT.

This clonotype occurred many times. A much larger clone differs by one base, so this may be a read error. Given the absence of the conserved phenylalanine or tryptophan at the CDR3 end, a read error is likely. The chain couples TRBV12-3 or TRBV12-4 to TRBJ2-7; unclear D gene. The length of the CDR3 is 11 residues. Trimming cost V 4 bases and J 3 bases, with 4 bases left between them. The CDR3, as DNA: TGTGCCAGCAGTTCCTACTACGAGCAGTACTGC. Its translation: CASSSYYEQYC.

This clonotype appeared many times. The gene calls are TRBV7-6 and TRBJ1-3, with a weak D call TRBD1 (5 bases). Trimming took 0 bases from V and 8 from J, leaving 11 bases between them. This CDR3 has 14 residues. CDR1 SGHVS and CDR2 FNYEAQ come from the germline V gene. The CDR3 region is CASSLAPGRDTIYF. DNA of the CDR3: TGTGCCAGCAGCTTAGCGCCAGGGCGAGACACCATATATTTT.

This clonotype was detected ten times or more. CDR3 residues: CASSQDPGSGANVLTF. CDR3 sequence (DNA): TGTGCCAGCAGCCAAGATCCGGGGTCTGGGGCCAACGTCCTGACTTTC. The rearrangement joins TRBV3-1 to TRBJ2-6; tentatively, D is TRBD2 (5 bases). The CDR3 runs to 16 residues. Deletions cut 0 bases from V and 1 base from J, with 7 bases between. Germline V lookup: CDR1 LGHDT, CDR2 YNNKEL (reference sequence). The full variable domain, completed using reference TRBV3-1 and TRBJ2-6, is DTAVSQTPKYLVTQMGNDKSIKCEQNLGHDTMYWYKQDSKKFLKIMFSYNNKELIINETVPNRFSPKSPDKAHLNLHINSLELGDSAVYFCASSQDPGSGANVLTFGAGSRLTVL.